Each of the 8 T cell receptor beta chains below was sequenced from the same sample in a study of OX40 agonist ivuxolimab in advanced cancers. The assay was immunoSEQ multiplex PCR, and TCRdb's table has in-frame clones only and misses some. Of approximately 78,000 clones listed, 88% are singletons. The material was CD4+ or CD8+ T cells sorted from blood, obtained in a trial of the OX40 agonist ivuxolimab. These receptor sequences come from an adult with an advanced solid tumor such as melanoma, head and neck, liver or kidney cancer.

The sample holds one count of this clone. This chain links TRBV7-9 with TRBJ2-6; D is perhaps TRBD2 (7 bases). The germline V and J ends were trimmed by 3 bases and 2 bases, with 8 bases remaining between them. Germline-derived CDR1 and CDR2 are SEHNR and FQNEAQ (reference sequence). The CDR3 has 15 amino acids. The CDR3, as DNA: TGTGCCAGCAGCTTGCGGGGGCCTGGGGCCAACGTCCTGACTTTC. Translation gives CASSLRGPGANVLTF.

This clone was found once. The chain has TRBV29-1 and TRBJ2-5; tentatively, D is TRBD1 (6 bases). Trimming cost V 6 bases and J 4 bases, with 24 bases left between them. The germline V gene has CDR1 SQVTM and CDR2 ANQGSEA. The CDR3 is 16 amino acids. CDR3 coding DNA: TGCAGCGTGGCCGCCTTTCAGGGGATGGGGGTAGAGACCCAGTACTTC. Translating it yields CSVAAFQGMGVETQYF.

The rearrangement joins TRBV28 to TRBJ2-1; 14 bases match TRBD2. The V segment lost 4 bases and the J segment 9 bases; nucleotides outside the gene matches: 5. The CDR3 length is 15 residues. Looked up from germline, CDR1 is MDHEN and CDR2 is SYDVKM. CDR3 coding DNA: TGTGCCAGCAGTTCGGGACTAGCGGGAGTAAGTGAGCAGTTCTTC. It specifies CASSSGLAGVSEQFF.

This clone was detected only once. This CDR3 reads CASRPTVQETQYF. The CDR3 DNA follows: TGTGCCAGCCGGCCGACAGTCCAAGAGACCCAGTACTTC. This chain uses TRBV6-5 with TRBJ2-5; the D gene is possibly TRBD1 (5 bases). The V end was cut by 8 bases, the J end by 1 base, with 11 bases between. This CDR3 has 13 amino acids. Germline-derived CDR1 and CDR2 are MNHEY and SVGAGI.

This chain uses TRBV25-1 with TRBJ1-1, with 9 bases fitting TRBD1. The ends lost 4 bases at V and 7 bases at J; junction bases unmatched: 4. The CDR3 totals 13 residues. CDR1 is MGHDK, CDR2 SYGVNS, per germline. For the CDR3, the DNA is TGTGCCAGCAGTGGACAGGGGGGGGTTGAAGCTTTCTTT. Amino acids: CASSGQGGVEAFF.

The J gene is TRBJ2-7, the V gene TRBV5-1; perhaps TRBD1 as D (5 bases). There are 15 residues in the CDR3. Trimming left V 0 bases short and J 6 bases short, with 16 bases between. Looked up from germline, CDR1 is SGHRS and CDR2 is YFSETQ. Written as DNA, the CDR3 is TGCGCCAGCAGCTTGGACCAGGGTCTAAAGGCCGAGCAGTACTTC. This sequence encodes CASSLDQGLKAEQYF.

The V call is TRBV19, the J call TRBJ1-1, with 7 bases matching TRBD1. Germline values: CDR1 LNHDA, CDR2 SQIVND (reference sequence). V lost 3 bases, J lost 10 bases, and 11 bases stayed unmatched. The CDR3 runs to 14 residues. The DNA for the CDR3 is TGTGCCAGTAGTATTGGAGTCACAGGGGAGGTAGCTTTCTTT. It codes for CASSIGVTGEVAFF.

The chain recombines TRBV2 with TRBJ1-2; 8 nucleotides line up with TRBD1. In germline, CDR1 is SNHLY, CDR2 FYNNEI. The CDR3 runs to 12 residues. After removal of 5 bases from V and 8 bases from J, the junction contained 4 bases not matched to a gene. The CDR3 spells CASSSGGWGYTF. CDR3 bases: TGTGCCAGCAGTTCAGGGGGCTGGGGCTACACCTTC.